Below, one T cell receptor beta chain is given with its context. As yet, its antigen is unknown. This sample was taken from a study of cytomegalovirus exposure and HLA in healthy donors. Per germline, CDR1 SGHRS and CDR2 YFSETQ. The trim removed 3 bases at V and 0 bases at J, leaving 5 bases unmatched. This CDR3 comprises 16 residues. Whole-study results and caveats: The classifier reportedly diagnosed cytomegalovirus status with high sensitivity and specificity. Through in vitro validation, three CMV-associated chains were shown to be specific for CMV antigens.

Method: immunoSEQ multiplex PCR; TCRdb's copy keeps in-frame clones and lacks some. Of 150,000 to 200,000 clones listed, approximately 86% are singletons. The gene calls are TRBV5-1 and TRBJ1-3; 8 bases are shared with TRBD1. The receptor comes from a woman under 30 in good health and CMV-seronegative. The sample consisted of PBMCs. The CDR3 reads CASSSLTGASGNTIYF. CDR3 nucleotide sequence: TGCGCCAGCAGCTCCTTGACAGGGGCCTCTGGAAACACCATATATTTT.